The 19 T cell receptor beta chains reported below all come from one sample, sequenced in a study of T cell changes during pregnancy in multiple sclerosis (dated by TCRdb to the late 2010s). Libraries were built with the immunoSEQ multiplex PCR assay. TCRdb mirrors the immuneACCESS table, restricted to in-frame sequences. Some clones are absent from its copies; in checked studies, under half trace to an unresolved V gene, and the reason for the others is unknown. Counted in this sample were tens of thousands of clones; roughly 91% of them appeared once. The ten largest make up 0.9% to 1.2% of the sample. Source: peripheral blood, taken in the first trimester of pregnancy. The receptors derive from a female donor with multiple sclerosis, enrolled in a pregnancy study.

The chain recombines TRBV2 with TRBJ2-2; D is ambiguous. Trimming left V 7 bases short and J 1 base short, with 7 bases between. The germline V gene encodes CDR1 SNHLY and CDR2 FYNNEI. This CDR3 has 13 amino acids. CDR3 in DNA: TGTGCCAGCAAGAAGCAGAACACCGGGGAGCTGTTTTTT. The encoded protein is CASKKQNTGELFF.

The chain combines TRBV4-1 with TRBJ1-2; 12 bases agree with TRBD1. The germline gives CDR1 MGHRA, CDR2 YSYEKL. The V segment lost 8 bases and the J segment 6 bases; nucleotides outside the gene matches: 7. The CDR3 covers 14 residues. This chain's CDR3 is CASWGQGALNGYTF. The DNA for the CDR3 is TGCGCCAGCTGGGGACAGGGGGCCTTGAATGGCTACACCTTC.

V usage is TRBV6-6 and J usage is TRBJ2-3; 9 bases align to TRBD2. CDR1 MNHNY and CDR2 SVGAGI come from the germline V gene (reference sequence). The CDR3 is 15 amino acids. Trimming removed 4 bases from V and 0 bases from J; junction bases left unmatched: 2. DNA for the CDR3: TGTGCCAGCAGTTTGCGGGAGGGCAGCACAGATACGCAGTATTTT. Its translation: CASSLREGSTDTQYF.

The CDR3: CASSVGLAGGQGNEQFF. The CDR3 region has the DNA TGTGCCAGCAGCGTGGGACTAGCGGGAGGGCAGGGGAATGAGCAGTTCTTC. The chain joins TRBV7-3 to TRBJ2-1; 16 positions match TRBD2. With V trimmed by 5 bases and J by 7 bases, 8 bases remained unmatched. CDR3 size: 17 residues. Germline assignment: CDR1 SGHTA and CDR2 FQGTGA.

The J gene is TRBJ1-1, the V gene TRBV4-3; D call uncertain. V lost 4 bases and J lost 0, with 6 bases in between. Germline lookup yields CDR1 LGHNA and CDR2 YSLEER. The CDR3 totals 13 residues. This CDR3 is CASSREMNTEAFF. DNA for the CDR3: TGCGCCAGCAGCCGCGAAATGAACACTGAAGCTTTCTTT.

The genes are TRBV30 and TRBJ2-5; 9 bases are a match to TRBD2. There are 15 residues in the CDR3. Germline V gene lookup returns CDR1 GTSNPN and CDR2 SVGIG (reference sequence). With 0 bases clipped from V and 7 bases from J, the junction kept 9 bases outside the gene matches. DNA for the CDR3: TGTGCCTGGAGTGTACCTAGCGGGATTATTGGGACCCAGTACTTC. Protein sequence: CAWSVPSGIIGTQYF.

The rearrangement links TRBV7-2 to TRBJ2-1; TRBD2 agrees at 7 bases. The length of the CDR3 is 14 residues. With 4 bases clipped from V and 5 bases from J, the junction kept 5 bases outside the gene matches. Germline CDR1 SGHTA, CDR2 FQGNSA. The CDR3 DNA reads as TGTGCCAGCAGCTGGGACGGGGGGAACAATGAGCAGTTCTTC. This translates into CASSWDGGNNEQFF.

The rearrangement uses TRBV7-3 and TRBJ2-3; TRBD1 matches at 7 bases. The CDR3 length is 17 residues. CDR1 and CDR2 from the germline V gene are SGHTA and FQGTGA. V shed 3 bases, J shed 4 bases, and the junction held 13 bases outside the gene matches. CDR3 protein: CASSFLPAGGRADTQYF. The CDR3 DNA is TGTGCCAGCAGCTTCCTACCCGCAGGGGGTAGGGCAGATACGCAGTATTTT.

J is TRBJ1-1 and V is TRBV29-1, with 7 nucleotides matching TRBD1. The germline V gene encodes CDR1 SQVTM and CDR2 ANQGSEA. This CDR3 contains 13 residues. J lost 1 base, V lost 6 bases, and 5 bases had no gene match. CDR3: CSVRGQTNTEAFF. CDR3 sequence (DNA): TGCAGCGTAAGGGGACAGACGAACACTGAAGCTTTCTTT.

The chain links TRBV6-5 to TRBJ2-3; TRBD2 agrees at 7 bases. V shed 4 bases and J 7 bases; nucleotides not matched to a gene: 5. The CDR3 is 13 amino acids. Germline V gives CDR1 MNHEY, CDR2 SVGAGI. Here the CDR3 DNA reads TGTGCCAGCAGTTCCCCCGGGAGGAATACGCAGTATTTT. It translates to CASSSPGRNTQYF.

This clone was detected once. The CDR3 loop is CASSDSSQGGLQPQHF. DNA for the CDR3: TGTGCCAGCAGTGACTCGAGCCAGGGGGGACTTCAGCCCCAGCATTTT. This chain joins TRBV6-4 and TRBJ1-5, with TRBD1 matching 7 bases. The CDR3 contains 16 residues. CDR1 MRHNA and CDR2 SNTAGT come from the germline V gene. The V segment lost 0 bases and the J segment 6 bases; nucleotides outside the gene matches: 8.

V and J are TRBV7-9 and TRBJ1-4, with D possibly being TRBD1 (6 bases). Germline V CDR1 and CDR2: SEHNR, FQNEAQ (reference sequence). V was cut by 4 bases and J by 6 bases, with 15 bases left in between. The CDR3 contains 15 residues. The CDR3 loop is CASSSYRDSDEKLFF. CDR3 in DNA: TGTGCCAGCAGCTCTTACAGGGATAGCGATGAAAAACTGTTTTTT.

The genes are TRBV9 and TRBJ2-7; TRBD2 matches 8 bases. Germline loops: CDR1 SGDLS, CDR2 YYNGEE. This CDR3 region has 16 residues. The V segment lost 1 base and the J segment 1 base; nucleotides outside the gene matches: 7. CDR3 amino acids: CASSVSAGVGSYEQYF. The CDR3 DNA sequence: TGTGCCAGCAGCGTATCAGCGGGAGTTGGGTCCTACGAGCAGTACTTC.

The chain has TRBV9 and TRBJ1-4, with D unresolved. V gave up 4 bases and J gave up 3 bases, with 13 bases separating them. In germline, CDR1 is SGDLS, CDR2 YYNGEE. This CDR3 spans 15 amino acids. CDR3 bases: TGTGCCAGCAGCCCCCGGGGAGTTCCTAATGAAAAACTGTTTTTT. Amino acid sequence: CASSPRGVPNEKLFF.

V gene TRBV7-9 combines with J gene TRBJ2-3; no reliable D call. V was shortened by 5 bases and J by 3 bases, with 6 bases between the two germline ends. The CDR3 runs to 12 residues. From germline, CDR1 is SEHNR and CDR2 FQNEAQ (reference sequence). DNA for the CDR3: TGTGCCAGCAGCACCACAACAGATACGCAGTATTTT. Translating gives CASSTTTDTQYF.

The chain has TRBV30 and TRBJ2-7; 9 nucleotides match TRBD1. CDR1 and CDR2 from the germline V gene are GTSNPN and SVGIG (reference sequence). V shed 2 bases and J 7 bases; nucleotides not matched to a gene: 9. CDR3 size: 14 residues. CDR3 bases: TGTGCCTGGAGTCCCGGGACAGGGTCTTCTGAGCAGTACTTC. It codes for CAWSPGTGSSEQYF.

This chain links TRBV7-2 with TRBJ2-1; possible D gene TRBD2, 6 bases. The CDR3 runs to 15 residues. Germline-derived CDR1 and CDR2 are SGHTA and FQGNSA. Between the trimmed V and J ends, which lost 1 base and 5 bases, there was a span of 12 bases. CDR3 coding DNA: TGTGCCAGCAGCTTAGGCGCTAGCGCGCACAATGAGCAGTTCTTC. Its translation is CASSLGASAHNEQFF.

V and J are TRBV7-6 and TRBJ1-2; 10 bases agree with TRBD1. CDR3 length: 14 amino acids. Germline V gene lookup returns CDR1 SGHVS and CDR2 FNYEAQ. J lost 6 bases, V lost 1 base, and 2 bases had no gene match. The CDR3 nucleotides are TGTGCCAGCAGCTTAGTTGGGACAGGGGATGGCTACACCTTC. Translation gives CASSLVGTGDGYTF.

The V gene is TRBV18, the J gene TRBJ1-5, with D unresolved. V gave up 3 bases and J gave up 0 bases, with 9 bases separating them. The CDR3 consists of 15 residues. Per germline, CDR1 KGHSH and CDR2 LQKENI. CDR3 in amino acids: CASSPPGYSNQPQHF. The DNA for the CDR3 is TGTGCCAGCTCACCCCCGGGTTATAGCAATCAGCCCCAGCATTTT.